This passage covers 14 T cell receptor beta chains from one sample sequenced in a study of OX40 agonist ivuxolimab in advanced cancers. Sequencing used immunoSEQ multiplex PCR; TCRdb keeps in-frame clones, though not all of them. The repertoire holds more than 45,000 clones, with roughly 84% as singletons. The sequenced sample was CD4+ or CD8+ T cells sorted from blood, obtained in a trial of the OX40 agonist ivuxolimab. All receptors derive from an adult with an advanced solid tumor such as melanoma, head and neck, liver or kidney cancer.

This chain connects TRBV6-1 to TRBJ2-7, with D uncertain. The V end lost 5 bases, the J end lost 7 bases, and 21 bases lay between the germline ends. Germline CDR1 MNHNS, CDR2 SASEGT. The CDR3 spans 15 residues. CDR3 DNA: TGTGCCAGCAGTCAGAGAGACGACGGTTCGGAGGAGCAGTACTTC. It translates to CASSQRDDGSEEQYF.

The chain carries TRBV18 and TRBJ1-4; 9 bases fit TRBD1. This CDR3 comprises 16 residues. The J segment lost 7 bases and the V segment lost 3 bases, leaving 9 bases of the junction unmatched. In germline, CDR1 is KGHSH, CDR2 LQKENI. CDR3 bases: TGTGCCAGCTCACCCACATCTGACAGGGGGGGTGAAAAACTGTTTTTT. Protein: CASSPTSDRGGEKLFF.

V and J are TRBV6-5 and TRBJ2-7; tentative D call: TRBD1 (6 bases). The V gene lost 3 bases and the J gene lost 7 bases, with 16 bases spanning the gap. This CDR3 region has 14 residues. CDR1 is MNHEY, CDR2 SVGAGI, per germline. Here the CDR3 DNA reads TGTGCCAGCAGTTATTCGACAGGCCTCGGGGAGCAGTACTTC. Translated: CASSYSTGLGEQYF.

V usage is TRBV30 and J usage is TRBJ2-3; 13 bases agree with TRBD2. V trimming: 2 bases; J trimming: 4 bases; junction bases outside the gene matches: 3. This CDR3 is 15 amino acids long. Germline V CDR1 and CDR2: GTSNPN, SVGIG (reference sequence). DNA of the CDR3: TGTGCCTGGAGTCAACTAGCGGGAGGGGCAGATACGCAGTATTTT. Translated, it gives CAWSQLAGGADTQYF.

The rearrangement uses TRBV5-1 and TRBJ2-2, with D possibly being TRBD1 (6 bases). The CDR3 totals 14 residues. Trimming took off 4 bases at V and 5 bases at J, with 12 bases between the two ends. From germline, CDR1 is SGHRS and CDR2 YFSETQ. The CDR3 loop reads CASSRFTGTGELFF. The CDR3 bases are TGCGCCAGCAGCCGATTTACAGGGACCGGGGAGCTGTTTTTT.

V usage is TRBV9 and J usage is TRBJ2-6; D remains unclear. CDR1 and CDR2 from the germline V gene are SGDLS and YYNGEE. The CDR3 is 14 residues long. Trimming removed 3 bases at V and 1 base at J, with 5 bases between. This CDR3 is CASSGASGANVLTF. CDR3 DNA: TGTGCCAGCAGCGGGGCTTCTGGGGCCAACGTCCTGACTTTC.

This clone was seen only a few times. The rearrangement links TRBV6-1 to TRBJ2-7; D is unresolved. CDR1 MNHNS and CDR2 SASEGT come from the germline V gene. Trimming pared 0 bases from V and 5 bases from J, leaving 8 bases between. The CDR3 length is 13 residues. The CDR3 region has the DNA TGTGCCAGCAGTGAAGCAGGTCCGAACGAGCAGTACTTC. Translating it yields CASSEAGPNEQYF.

This chain uses TRBV25-1 with TRBJ2-5; perhaps TRBD1 as D (6 bases). Per the germline V gene, CDR1 is MGHDK and CDR2 is SYGVNS. The CDR3 consists of 13 residues. V lost 3 bases and J 7 bases, leaving 12 bases between the germline ends. DNA for the CDR3: TGTGCCAGCAGTGAGAGCGTAGGGGGGACCCAGTACTTC. Amino acid sequence: CASSESVGGTQYF.

The rearrangement uses TRBV28 and TRBJ2-6; D gene ambiguous. Germline V gene sequence: CDR1 MDHEN, CDR2 SYDVKM. The CDR3 spans 12 residues. The V and J ends lost 10 bases and 0 bases respectively, with 4 bases between them. CDR3 DNA: TGTGCCACTACCTCTGGGGCCAACGTCCTGACTTTC. Protein: CATTSGANVLTF.

The chain is built from TRBV9 and TRBJ2-7; 7 nucleotides agree with TRBD2. This CDR3 spans 14 amino acids. Trimming removed 4 bases from V and 0 bases from J; junction bases left unmatched: 4. Germline CDR1 reads SGDLS; CDR2 reads YYNGEE. The CDR3 is CASSLAASSYEQYF. As DNA, the CDR3 is TGTGCCAGCAGCCTAGCGGCGAGCTCCTACGAGCAGTACTTC. The full variable domain, rest sourced from reference TRBV9 and TRBJ2-7, is DSGVTQTPKHLITATGQRVTLRCSPRSGDLSVYWYQQSLDQGLQFLIQYYNGEERAKGNILERFSAQQFPDLHSELNLSSLELGDSALYFCASSLAASSYEQYFGPGTRLTVT.

The V gene is TRBV7-2, the J gene TRBJ2-2; tentative D call: TRBD1 (7 bases). Germline CDR1 and CDR2: SGHTA and FQGNSA. CDR3 size: 14 residues. The V gene lost 9 bases and the J gene lost 7 bases, with 18 bases spanning the gap. The CDR3: CAREGTEGGGELFF. The CDR3 DNA follows: TGTGCCAGGGAGGGGACAGAGGGGGGCGGGGAGCTGTTTTTT.

V gene TRBV5-4 combines with J gene TRBJ1-3; D is ambiguous. Looked up from germline, CDR1 is SGHNT and CDR2 is YYREEE (reference sequence). The V end was cut by 0 bases, the J end by 2 bases, with 6 bases between. The CDR3 is 14 residues long. The chain's CDR3 is CASSLDGAGNTIYF. The CDR3 DNA reads as TGTGCCAGCAGCTTGGACGGAGCTGGAAACACCATATATTTT.

The chain links TRBV2 to TRBJ2-1; D is undetermined. CDR1 and CDR2 (germline): SNHLY, FYNNEI. The CDR3 has 12 amino acids. V was cut by 6 bases and J by 6 bases, with 9 bases left in between. The CDR3 nucleotides are TGTGCCAGCAGCGATCTAGGCAATGAGCAGTTCTTC. Amino acids: CASSDLGNEQFF. Full variable domain (remainder filled in from reference TRBV2 and TRBJ2-1): EPEVTQTPSHQVTQMGQEVILRCVPISNHLYFYWYRQILGQKVEFLVSFYNNEISEKSEIFDDQFSVERPDGSNFTLKIRSTKLEDSAMYFCASSDLGNEQFFGPGTRLTVL.

V and J are TRBV2 and TRBJ1-2; TRBD1 matches 8 bases. The length of the CDR3 is 13 residues. The ends lost 10 bases at V and 6 bases at J; junction bases unmatched: 10. Looked up from germline, CDR1 is SNHLY and CDR2 is FYNNEI. The CDR3 nucleotides read TGTGCCACGGGAGGTCAGGGGGCGAATGGCTACACCTTC. This encodes CATGGQGANGYTF.